This T cell receptor (beta chain) was sequenced in a study of T cells after posttransplantation cyclophosphamide. The protocol was immunoSEQ multiplex PCR, while the TCRdb copy is restricted to in-frame clones and leaves out a portion. The sample has about 11,000 clones, none seen only once; the top ten hold 14%. Study-wide findings and caveats: Tissue-infiltrating T cells from skin or gut overlapped little with blood T cells. TRB clonality was highly associated with recipient CMV seropositivity and reactivation. Later blood repertoires were often dominated by clones from the donor CD8+ memory compartment.

A marrow graft followed busulfan-fludarabine conditioning, with cyclophosphamide on days +3 and +4. This clone was recorded many times. Its specificity is not known. Specimen: PBMCs, collected after allogeneic stem cell transplant with posttransplant cyclophosphamide. The TCR originated in a female patient aged 40-49 years who received an allogeneic stem cell transplant from a related donor, was CMV-positive, and had no GVHD. The T cells may come from the graft donor.

The CDR3 reads CASSLSLLAGMSNEQFF. Written as DNA, the CDR3 is TGTGCCAGCAGTTTATCCCTCCTAGCGGGAATGAGCAATGAGCAGTTCTTC. This chain connects TRBV27 to TRBJ2-1, with 9 positions matching TRBD2. CDR1 is MNHEY, CDR2 SMNVEV, per germline (reference sequence). The CDR3 is made up of 17 amino acids. The V and J ends lost 0 bases and 6 bases, in that order; junction bases with no gene match: 9.